The entry that follows covers one T cell receptor (beta chain) sequence. The antigen remains undetermined. One end of the junction varies from germline; a read error may be responsible. This specimen belongs to a study of cytomegalovirus exposure and HLA in healthy donors. Looked up from germline, CDR1 is SEHNR and CDR2 is FQNEAQ (reference sequence). This CDR3 comprises 14 residues. Regarding the study as a whole: Reports state that TCR beta sequences accurately predicted most subjects' HLA-A and HLA-B alleles. In presence/absence analyses, roughly uniform sequencing depth across donors was assumed.

PCR was performed using 60 Vbeta and 13 Jbeta primers. The assay was immunoSEQ multiplex PCR, and TCRdb's table has in-frame clones only and misses some. Seen here are around 160,000 clones, approximately 82% observed once, and the top ten hold more than 1.2%. The sequence derives from a male donor in good health and CMV-seronegative. The specimen sequenced was PBMCs. The genes are TRBV7-9 and TRBJ1-2; D is ambiguous. CDR3 coding DNA: TGTGTCAGCAGCTTACGGAGGGATTCCTATGGCTACACCTTC. Amino acid sequence: CVSSLRRDSYGYTF.